These 13 T cell receptor beta chains were all obtained from the same sample, sequenced in a study of blood T cells in healthy people across ages (dated by TCRdb to 2013 to 2016). The library was produced with 5' RACE. A second PCR of roughly 7 to 11 cycles was performed with a sample-barcoded 5' primer and a J-beta primer mix. The raw public data were reprocessed by TCRdb itself: fastp quality trimming at Q25, MiXCR clonotype calling, in-frame beta chains only. Identical CDR3 proteins give one entry, which carries the most common genes and DNA. This sample lists fewer than 2 million distinct CDR3 sequences; about two fifths were detected once. 23% of the sample belongs to the ten largest clones. The sample taken for sequencing was blood. All receptors derive from a human donor in good health.

The table lists this clonotype with a few counts. The chain is built from TRBV7-9 and TRBJ2-5; D possibly corresponds to TRBD1 (5 bases). CDR3 length: 16 residues. V lost 1 base and J lost 3, with 15 bases in between. Germline CDR1 and CDR2: SEHNR and FQNEAQ (reference sequence). The CDR3 DNA follows: TGTGCCAGCAGCTTAGGGGGCAGGGTAAGGGAAGAGACCCAGTACTTC. Translation gives CASSLGGRVREETQYF.

The V call is TRBV20-1, the J call TRBJ2-3, with a tentative D call TRBD2 (6 bases). Germline V lookup: CDR1 DFQATT, CDR2 SNEGSKA (reference sequence). Trimming cost V 8 bases and J 6 bases, with 12 bases left between them. The CDR3 runs to 11 residues. The CDR3 loop is CSSEGRDTQYF. The DNA of the CDR3 is TGCAGTTCGGAGGGGCGGGATACGCAGTATTTT.

This clonotype appeared a single time. The chain couples TRBV5-1 to TRBJ1-2; possible D gene TRBD1, 5 bases. The CDR3 is made up of 13 amino acids. CDR1 is SGHRS and CDR2 is YFSETQ in the germline V gene. Trimming pared 1 base from V and 7 bases from J, leaving 11 bases between. CDR3 bases: TGCGCCAGCAGCTTGCAGGGACGCTGTGGCTACACCTTC. Its protein product is CASSLQGRCGYTF. Variable domain in full (rest from reference TRBV5-1 and TRBJ1-2): KAGVTQTPRYLIKTRGQQVTLSCSPISGHRSVSWYQQTPGQGLQFLFEYFSETQRNKGNFPGRFSGRQFSNSRSEMNVSTLELGDSALYLCASSLQGRCGYTFGSGTRLTVV.

The chain recombines TRBV7-3 with TRBJ2-1, with D possibly TRBD2 on 5 matching bases. The V gene lost 1 base and the J gene lost 3 bases, with 13 bases spanning the gap. The CDR3 has 16 amino acids. Germline assignment: CDR1 SGHTA and CDR2 FQGTGA. The CDR3 DNA reads as TGTGCCAGCAGCTTAATGGGTAACGGGGACTACAATGAGCAGTTCTTC. Amino acids: CASSLMGNGDYNEQFF.

On this clonotype itself: One end of the junction fails to match germline, which may point to a read error. The chain links TRBV6-1 to TRBJ1-5, with 8 bases that match TRBD1. Germline CDR1 reads MNHNS; CDR2 reads SASEGT. The CDR3 spans 15 residues. The CDR3: CASETGVSSNQLQHF. The CDR3 DNA follows: TGTGCCAGTGAGACAGGGGTGAGTAGCAATCAGCTCCAGCATTTT.

This chain links TRBV28 with TRBJ2-1; D is uncertain. Germline V gene data show CDR1 as MDHEN and CDR2 as SYDVKM. This CDR3 is 15 amino acids long. V was clipped by 3 bases and J by 0 bases, with 9 bases between them. The CDR3 region is CASSFYTSSYNEQFF. In DNA, the CDR3 is TGTGCCAGCAGTTTTTACACCAGCTCCTACAATGAGCAGTTCTTC.

The chain combines TRBV20-1 with TRBJ2-1; a possible D gene is TRBD2 (5 bases). Germline V gene lookup returns CDR1 DFQATT and CDR2 SNEGSKA (reference sequence). CDR3 length: 12 amino acids. The V end was cut by 6 bases, the J end by 6 bases, with 12 bases between. The CDR3 DNA reads as TGCAGTGCAAGCGGTCGGGGCAATGAGCAGTTCTTC. Residues: CSASGRGNEQFF.

The CDR3 bases are TGTGCCAGCAACAAGGACAGGGGGCGAGGTGAGCAGTTCTTC. Protein product: CASNKDRGRGEQFF. The J gene is TRBJ2-1, the V gene TRBV27; 11 bases are shared with TRBD1. The CDR3 loop spans 14 amino acids. The germline V gene encodes CDR1 MNHEY and CDR2 SMNVEV (reference sequence). J was trimmed by 9 bases and V by 7 bases; bases with no gene match: 8.

In the case of this clonotype: Germline and junction disagree at one end, which may indicate a read error. The chain links TRBV11-2 to TRBJ2-7; D call uncertain. Germline V lookup: CDR1 SGHAT, CDR2 FQNNGV. The CDR3 length is 11 residues. CDR3 sequence: CVSSWSSEQYF. The CDR3 nucleotides are TGTGTCAGCAGCTGGAGCTCCGAGCAGTACTTC.

In its sample, this clonotype was seen a few times. The J gene is TRBJ1-1, the V gene TRBV5-1; D not resolved. CDR1 and CDR2 (germline): SGHRS, YFSETQ. This CDR3 contains 14 residues. The V end was cut by 4 bases, the J end by 2 bases, with 12 bases between. The CDR3 DNA reads TGCGCCAGCAGCCAAATCCCGGGTAACACTGAAGCTTTCTTT. Protein sequence: CASSQIPGNTEAFF.

The chain recombines TRBV27 with TRBJ2-1; D possibly corresponds to TRBD2 (6 bases). Looked up from germline, CDR1 is MNHEY and CDR2 is SMNVEV (reference sequence). The V end was cut by 3 bases, the J end by 6 bases, with 15 bases between. The CDR3 covers 15 residues. This chain's CDR3 is CASSLALARSNEQFF. CDR3 bases: TGTGCCAGCAGTTTGGCGCTAGCGAGGAGCAATGAGCAGTTCTTC.

The chain is built from TRBV15 and TRBJ1-3; D remains ambiguous. Germline V gene data show CDR1 as LNHNV and CDR2 as YYDKDF (reference sequence). V lost 0 bases and J lost 1, with 1 base in between. This CDR3 comprises 13 residues. CDR3 protein: CATSRDSGNTIYF. CDR3 nucleotides: TGTGCCACCAGCAGAGATTCTGGAAACACCATATATTTT.

This clonotype was detected many times. This chain links TRBV6-6 with TRBJ2-6; no firm D call. Looked up from germline, CDR1 is MNHNY and CDR2 is SVGAGI (reference sequence). V was shortened by 5 bases and J by 4 bases, with 12 bases between the two germline ends. The CDR3 sequence is 15 residues long. CDR3 sequence: CASSTVGLGANVLTF. The CDR3 DNA follows: TGTGCCAGCAGTACGGTGGGTTTAGGGGCCAACGTCCTGACTTTC.